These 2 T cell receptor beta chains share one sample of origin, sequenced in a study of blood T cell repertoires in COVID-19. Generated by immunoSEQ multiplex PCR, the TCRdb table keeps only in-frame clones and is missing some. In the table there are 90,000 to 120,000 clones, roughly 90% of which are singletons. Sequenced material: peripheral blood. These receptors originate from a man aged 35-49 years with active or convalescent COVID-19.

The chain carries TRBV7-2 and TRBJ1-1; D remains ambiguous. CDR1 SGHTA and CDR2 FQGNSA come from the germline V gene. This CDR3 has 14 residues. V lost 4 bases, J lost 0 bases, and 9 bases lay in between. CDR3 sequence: CASSSLGLNTEAFF. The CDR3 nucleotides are TGTGCCAGCAGCTCCTTGGGCCTGAACACTGAAGCTTTCTTT.

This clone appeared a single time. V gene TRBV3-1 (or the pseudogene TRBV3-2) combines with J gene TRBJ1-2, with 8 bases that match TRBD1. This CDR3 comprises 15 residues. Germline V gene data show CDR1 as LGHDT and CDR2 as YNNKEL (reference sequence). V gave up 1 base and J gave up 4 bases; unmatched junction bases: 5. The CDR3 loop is CASSQGAGGTYGYTF. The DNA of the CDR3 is TGTGCCAGCAGCCAAGGGGCAGGGGGCACCTATGGCTACACCTTC.